The 4 T cell receptor beta chains in this list originate from one sample, sequenced in a study of T-cell reconstitution after alpha-beta-depleted transplantation in children. The authors prepared the TCRbeta library with unique molecular identifiers. Each CDR3 protein is one row after TCRdb ran MiXCR on the PCR reads. The sample has hundreds of thousands of distinct CDR3 sequences; 9.5% to 15% are singletons. The input for sequencing was PBMCs from the stem cell graft donor, taken from the stem cell graft. The receptors here all came from a human donor who donated a stem cell graft to a child with combined immunodeficiency.

In its sample, this clonotype was seen a few times. The J gene is TRBJ2-7, the V gene TRBV7-2, with no clear D. CDR3 length: 15 amino acids. Germline V lookup: CDR1 SGHTA, CDR2 FQGNSA. V lost 1 base, J lost 0 bases, and 10 bases lay in between. CDR3: CASSLGVISSYEQYF. The CDR3 nucleotides read TGTGCCAGCAGCTTAGGTGTCATTAGCTCCTACGAGCAGTACTTC.

This clonotype was counted between two and nine times. The chain joins TRBV20-1 to TRBJ2-7; 7 nucleotides align to TRBD2. The CDR3 runs to 14 residues. Germline V gives CDR1 DFQATT, CDR2 SNEGSKA (reference sequence). Trimming took 3 bases from V and 3 from J; bases not matched to a gene: 8. The CDR3, as DNA: TGCAGTGCTAGGGCTGGGGGACTAAACTACGAGCAGTACTTC. Its translation is CSARAGGLNYEQYF.

This clonotype has a count of ten or more. Here the CDR3 reads CAIGRDPPAQYF. The CDR3 DNA sequence: TGTGCCATCGGCCGGGACCCCCCAGCGCAGTACTTC. This rearrangement joins TRBV10-3 to TRBJ2-7; D assignment may be TRBD1 or TRBD2 (5 bases each). Trimming took 8 bases from V and 9 from J, leaving 17 bases between them. Germline CDR1 and CDR2: ENHRY and SYGVKD. The length of the CDR3 is 12 residues.

The chain couples TRBV7-9 to TRBJ2-5; no clear D gene. Germline CDR1 is SEHNR and CDR2 is FQNEAQ (reference sequence). The germline V and J ends were trimmed by 8 bases and 4 bases, with 11 bases remaining between them. The CDR3 has 12 residues. CDR3: CASGSSVETQYF. The CDR3 DNA reads as TGTGCCAGCGGCTCCTCAGTAGAGACCCAGTACTTC.